This T cell receptor beta chain comes out of a study of patients and donors after allogeneic stem cell transplantation. CDR1 and CDR2 from the germline V gene are DFQATT and SNEGSKA (reference sequence). The CDR3 runs to 15 residues. Trimming pared 2 bases from V and 0 bases from J, leaving 11 bases between. This clonotype was observed a few times. One entry per CDR3 protein results from TCRdb running MiXCR on the RT-PCR reads. The table has 920,000 or so distinct CDR3 sequences, approximately 19% seen once. This chain joins TRBV20-1 and TRBJ1-5; D gene ambiguous. Sequencing was performed on blood, either unsorted or a sorted T cell fraction (not recorded which). This receptor was taken from a human donor who was either an allogeneic HSCT recipient or a stem cell or donor lymphocyte infusion donor (not recorded which). It is not recorded whose cells these are; they may come from a transplant donor. CDR3 protein: CSARFFGNSNQPQHF. CDR3 nucleotides: TGCAGTGCTAGATTCTTCGGGAATAGCAATCAGCCCCAGCATTTT.